These 9 T cell receptor beta chains were all obtained from the same sample, sequenced in a study of blood T cell repertoires in COVID-19. Method: immunoSEQ multiplex PCR; TCRdb's copy keeps in-frame clones and lacks some. The table shows tens of thousands of clones, with 78% occurring only once. Sample: peripheral blood. Every receptor here comes from a human donor in a cohort sampled during active COVID-19.

The chain couples TRBV28 to TRBJ1-1; D gene unclear. V dropped 8 bases and J dropped 6 bases, with 22 bases sitting between them. The CDR3 contains 15 residues. In germline, CDR1 is MDHEN, CDR2 SYDVKM. The CDR3 sequence: CASEVAGNPLPEAFF. The CDR3 bases are TGTGCCAGCGAGGTTGCGGGGAACCCCCTTCCTGAAGCTTTCTTT.

V usage is TRBV28 and J usage is TRBJ2-7, with D perhaps TRBD2 (6 bases). The germline V and J ends were trimmed by 3 bases and 8 bases, with 26 bases remaining between them. In germline, CDR1 is MDHEN, CDR2 SYDVKM. The CDR3 runs to 17 residues. CDR3 in DNA: TGTGCCAGCAGTTTGGCTGGGACTCCGGACCACCTTACCAAGCAGTACTTC. It encodes CASSLAGTPDHLTKQYF. The full variable domain, completed using reference TRBV28 and TRBJ2-7, is DVKVTQSSRYLVKRTGEKVFLECVQDMDHENMFWYRQDPGLGLRLIYFSYDVKMKEKGDIPEGYSVSREKKERFSLILESASTNQTSMYLCASSLAGTPDHLTKQYFGPGTRLTVT.

This clone was counted a few times. V usage is TRBV3-1 (or the pseudogene TRBV3-2) and J usage is TRBJ2-7, with 8 bases lining up with TRBD2. This CDR3 contains 13 residues. The trim removed 4 bases at V and 3 bases at J, leaving 2 bases unmatched. From germline, CDR1 is LGHDT and CDR2 YNNKEL (reference sequence). The CDR3 DNA is TGTGCCAGCAGCCGTAGCGGGGTCTACGAGCAGTACTTC. It yields the protein CASSRSGVYEQYF.

The rearrangement uses TRBV11-2 and TRBJ2-7; 10 nucleotides align to TRBD1. Germline-derived CDR1 and CDR2 are SGHAT and FQNNGV. After removal of 7 bases from V and 3 bases from J, the junction contained 9 bases not matched to a gene. This CDR3 comprises 15 residues. As DNA, the CDR3 is TGTGCCAGCAATTACCATAGGACAGGGGGCTACGAGCAGTACTTC. Residues: CASNYHRTGGYEQYF.

The sample holds one count of this clone. V and J are TRBV6-5 and TRBJ2-7; 7 nucleotides align to TRBD1. Germline-derived CDR1 and CDR2 are MNHEY and SVGAGI. The trim removed 6 bases at V and 6 bases at J, leaving 8 bases unmatched. CDR3 length equals 13 residues. The DNA of the CDR3 is TGTGCCAGCAGCTCGAAGGGGGCCGGCGAGCAGTACTTC. Protein: CASSSKGAGEQYF.

The V and J genes are TRBV27 and TRBJ2-7; D gene ambiguous. V was cut by 4 bases and J by 3 bases, with 7 bases left in between. CDR3 size: 12 residues. Per germline, CDR1 MNHEY and CDR2 SMNVEV (reference sequence). The chain's CDR3 is CASSSSFYEQYF. The CDR3 nucleotides are TGTGCCAGCAGTTCCTCCTTCTACGAGCAGTACTTC.

V and J are TRBV6-4 and TRBJ1-1; D remains ambiguous. Germline-derived CDR1 and CDR2 are MRHNA and SNTAGT. The CDR3 length is 13 residues. The V end was cut by 5 bases, the J end by 3 bases, with 10 bases between. CDR3 residues: CASSIDRDTEAFF. The CDR3 nucleotides read TGTGCCAGCAGTATAGACCGGGACACTGAAGCTTTCTTT.

The chain joins TRBV28 to TRBJ2-7, with 7 nucleotides matching TRBD2. The CDR3 consists of 14 residues. Germline V lookup: CDR1 MDHEN, CDR2 SYDVKM. Trimming cost V 4 bases and J 6 bases; bases outside gene matches: 9. The CDR3 DNA sequence: TGTGCCAGCAGTTCCCCGGGACTAACCAGCGAGCAGTACTTC. Translation gives CASSSPGLTSEQYF.

This chain links TRBV12-2 with TRBJ2-7; TRBD2, the D gene given by the table, was not confirmed from the DNA. TRBV12-2 is termed a pseudogene. The length of the CDR3 is 15 residues. For the CDR3, the DNA is TGTGCAAGTCGCTCCAGAACTAGTATTCCCTACGAGCAGTACTTC. Its translation is CASRSRTSIPYEQYF.